This entry concerns a single T cell receptor (beta chain). This entry comes from a study of blood T cell repertoires in COVID-19. The wider study: There were acute and convalescent COVID-19 samples, and they came from the United States, Italy and Spain.

Trimming cost V 2 bases and J 0 bases, with 19 bases left between them. The CDR3 has 18 amino acids. Germline-derived CDR1 and CDR2 are KGHSH and LQKENI. Seattle's cohort entered during active infection and was followed longitudinally. Here immunoSEQ multiplex PCR was the method, and the copy in TCRdb shows in-frame clones only, minus some. The sample carries 75,000 to 95,000 clones, about 78% recorded once. This receptor was identified in a man in his fifties or sixties with COVID-19, enrolled during active disease. The gene calls are TRBV18 and TRBJ1-1; D possibly corresponds to TRBD1 (6 bases). Sequences were obtained from peripheral blood. In nucleotides, the CDR3 is TGTGCCAGCTCACCATATTCGAGGACAGCTAACATGAACACTGAAGCTTTCTTT. Translating gives CASSPYSRTANMNTEAFF.